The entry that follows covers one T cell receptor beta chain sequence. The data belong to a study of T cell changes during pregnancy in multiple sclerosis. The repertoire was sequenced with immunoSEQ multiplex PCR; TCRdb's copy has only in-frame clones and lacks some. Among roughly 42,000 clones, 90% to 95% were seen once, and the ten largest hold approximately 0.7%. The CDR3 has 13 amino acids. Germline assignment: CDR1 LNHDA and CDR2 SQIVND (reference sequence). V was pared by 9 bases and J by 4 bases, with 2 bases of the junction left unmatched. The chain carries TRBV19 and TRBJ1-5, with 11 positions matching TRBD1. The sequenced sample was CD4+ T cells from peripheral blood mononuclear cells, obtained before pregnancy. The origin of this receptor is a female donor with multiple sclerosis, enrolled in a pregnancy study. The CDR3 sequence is CASGTGGNQPQHF. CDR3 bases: TGTGCCAGCGGGACAGGGGGAAATCAGCCCCAGCATTTT.